A selection of T cell receptor beta chains follows, all from one sample in a study of cytomegalovirus exposure and HLA in healthy donors. This table comes from immunoSEQ multiplex PCR, and its TCRdb copy is limited to in-frame clones, with some not included. Among over 50,000 clones listed, around 89% were seen once. The material sequenced was PBMCs. The receptor source for this set is a young man in good health and CMV-seropositive. The CDR3 runs from the conserved cysteine through the conserved F or W. D genes are given only for firm matches. The size field is filled for only some rows; it gives once, few, many or a size class.

D | J | V | size | DNA | CDR3
- | TRBJ2-1 | TRBV25-1 | once | TGTGCCAGCAGTCCCCTCGGAGGAGACTTCTCCTACAATGAGCAGTTCTTC | CASSPLGGDFSYNEQFF
- | TRBJ2-7 | TRBV19 | - | TGTGCCAGTAGTATAGAAACAGGCGGAGAGCAGTACTTC | CASSIETGGEQYF
TRBD2 | TRBJ2-3 | TRBV11-1 | - | TGTGCCAGCAGCTTAAGAGCGGGAGGGCCTGGAGATACGCAGTATTTT | CASSLRAGGPGDTQYF
TRBD2 | TRBJ2-3 | TRBV5-1 | - | TGCGCCAGCAGCCTCCCAGCGGGAGATAGCACAGATACGCAGTATTTT | CASSLPAGDSTDTQYF
TRBD2 | TRBJ2-1 | TRBV7-3 | - | TGTGCCAGCAGCTTAGAACTAGCGGGAGGGAGTGAGCAGTTCTTC | CASSLELAGGSEQFF
- | TRBJ1-1 | TRBV13 | - | TGTGCCAGCCGCGGGGGGGGCCGGGGCACTGAAGCTTTCTTT | CASRGGGRGTEAFF
TRBD1 | TRBJ1-5 | TRBV27 | - | TGTGCCACCCTTGCGGCCCGGGACAGGGAAGGTCAGCCCCAGCATTTT | CATLAARDREGQPQHF
TRBD1 | TRBJ2-7 | TRBV10-2 | few | TGCGCCAGCAGTGAGTACAGGGGGGACGAGCAGTACTTC | CASSEYRGDEQYF
- | TRBJ2-7 | TRBV5-6 | - | TGTGCCAACAACAGGAGGGCAGGGGGATACGAGCAGTACTTC | CANNRRAGGYEQYF
- | TRBJ1-4 | TRBV7-6 | - | TGTGCCAGCAGCTGGACAACAACTAATGAAAAACTGTTTTTT | CASSWTTTNEKLFF
- | TRBJ1-1 | TRBV6-1 | - | TGTGCCAGCAGTGAACTCAGGGGCGCGGGCACTGAAGCTTTCTTT | CASSELRGAGTEAFF
- | TRBJ1-1 | TRBV7-3 | - | TGTGCCAGCAGCTCAGGGGACAACACTGAAGCTTTCTTT | CASSSGDNTEAFF
- | TRBJ1-2 | TRBV28 | once | TGTGCCAGCAGTTTAAGCCGAAACTATGGCTACACCTTC | CASSLSRNYGYTF
TRBD2 | TRBJ2-2 | TRBV5-4 | - | TGTGCCAGCACCCTCGGGGGGAGCGGGATTTCACCCGGGGAGCTGTTTTTT | CASTLGGSGISPGELFF
TRBD2 | TRBJ2-7 | TRBV18 | - | TGTGCCAGCTCATATGAAGCGGGAGGCTTTCCCTACGAGCAGTACTTC | CASSYEAGGFPYEQYF
TRBD2 | TRBJ2-2 | TRBV10-3 | - | TGTGCCATCAAGCCGGGACTAGCGGGAGGGCCGGGCACCGGGGAGCTGTTTTTT | CAIKPGLAGGPGTGELFF
TRBD1 | TRBJ1-5 | TRBV30 | - | TGTGCCTGGAGCTTACAGGGGAAACAGCCCCAGCATTTT | CAWSLQGKQPQHF
TRBD1 | TRBJ1-5 | TRBV19 | - | TGTGCCACTACAGGGGGCGGAGGGGCCCAGCATTTT | CATTGGGGAQHF
TRBD2 | TRBJ2-7 | TRBV5-1 | - | TGCGCCAGCAGCTCCGTAGCGGGAGGGTTGGACGAGCAGTACTTC | CASSSVAGGLDEQYF
TRBD1 | TRBJ1-1 | TRBV27 | - | TGTGCCAGCAGTTTATCGAAGGGGACAGGGTCGTACACTGAAGCTTTCTTT | CASSLSKGTGSYTEAFF
- | TRBJ2-1 | TRBV7-2 | few | TGTGCCAGCAGATCCCCCACTAGCAACAATGAGCAGTTCTTC | CASRSPTSNNEQFF
- | TRBJ1-4 | TRBV6-5 | - | TGTGCCAGCGAACAGGCTCGGGAAAAACTGTTTTTT | CASEQAREKLFF
TRBD1 | TRBJ2-7 | TRBV6-5 | once | TGTGCCAGCAGTACCGAACAGGGGATCTACGAGCAGTACTTC | CASSTEQGIYEQYF
- | TRBJ2-3 | TRBV5-4 | - | TGTGCCAGCAGCTTGGGGGGGACTGAGCAGTATTTT | CASSLGGTEQYF
- | TRBJ1-4 | TRBV6-1 | - | TGTGCCAGCAGTGCCCGCCCACAGCTCTATAATGAAAAACTGTTTTTT | CASSARPQLYNEKLFF
TRBD2 | TRBJ2-1 | TRBV28 | - | TGTGCCAGCATAAGACTAGCGGGAGAAAATGAGCAGTTCTTC | CASIRLAGENEQFF
- | TRBJ1-4 | TRBV5-1 | - | TGCGCCAGCAGACCAGGACAGATTGCAACTAATGAAAAACTGTTTTTT | CASRPGQIATNEKLFF
- | TRBJ2-1 | TRBV28 | - | TGTGCCAGCAGCCTCGGGCTAGCGTGGTACAATGAGCAGTTCTTC | CASSLGLAWYNEQFF
- | TRBJ1-1 | TRBV5-1 | - | TGCGCCAGCAGCTTGTCGCCATTACTACAGAACACTGAAGCTTTCTTT | CASSLSPLLQNTEAFF
- | TRBJ1-1 | TRBV9 | - | TGTGCCAGCAGTCCCCCGGGAGGGAAAACTTTCTTT | CASSPPGGKTFF
TRBD1 | TRBJ1-1 | TRBV29-1 | - | TGCAGCGGCCAGGACAGGGAGTTCACTGAAGCTTTCTTT | CSGQDREFTEAFF
TRBD2 | TRBJ2-1 | TRBV7-6 | - | TGTGCCAGCAGCTTACTCAGTAGCGGGAGTGGCTCCTACAATGAGCAGTTCTTC | CASSLLSSGSGSYNEQFF
- | TRBJ2-7 | TRBV18 | - | TGTGCCAGCTCACCACTGCCCTACGAGCAGTACTTC | CASSPLPYEQYF
TRBD2 | TRBJ2-1 | TRBV27 | - | TGTGCCAGCAGTTTTCGACTAGCGGGCTGGAATGAGCAGTTCTTC | CASSFRLAGWNEQFF
- | TRBJ2-7 | TRBV5-1 | - | TGCGCCAGCAGCTTGGTTGACTGGGAGCGAGGCGAGCAGTACTTC | CASSLVDWERGEQYF
- | TRBJ2-2 | TRBV5-1 | once | TGCGCCAGCAGCTTAACCCTAGCGACCGGGGAGCTGTTTTTT | CASSLTLATGELFF
- | TRBJ2-1 | TRBV6-1 | - | TGTGCCAGCAGTGACGTGCTAGACTCCTACAATGAGCAGTTCTTC | CASSDVLDSYNEQFF
- | TRBJ2-7 | TRBV11-3 | - | TGTGCCAGCAGCTCTACCGGGATCCGAGTCGTCTTC | CASSSTGIRVVF
TRBD2 | TRBJ2-3 | TRBV7-2 | - | TGTGCCAGCAGCTTATCGGGAGGAGATACGCAGTATTTT | CASSLSGGDTQYF
- | TRBJ1-4 | TRBV7-9 | - | TGTGCCAGCAGACCGGGGAGGGGCGGAGAAAAACTGTTTTTT | CASRPGRGGEKLFF
- | TRBJ2-3 | TRBV5-5 | - | TGTGCCAGCAGCCGCAGGGAAGGGCCAGATACGCAGTATTTT | CASSRREGPDTQYF
- | TRBJ2-1 | TRBV7-9 | - | TGTGCCAGCAGCCGCTTACAGAGCTCCTACAATGAGCAGTTCTTC | CASSRLQSSYNEQFF
- | TRBJ1-5 | TRBV5-1 | - | TGCGCCAGCAGCCCCGGAGAATTCGGCAATCAGCCCCAGCATTTT | CASSPGEFGNQPQHF
TRBD1 | TRBJ1-1 | TRBV5-1 | - | TGCGCCAGCAGCCCTCGGACAGGGGAGAACACTGAAGCTTTCTTT | CASSPRTGENTEAFF
TRBD2 | TRBJ2-2 | TRBV28 | - | TGTGCCAGCAGCCTGGGACTACCGGGCACCGGGGAGCTGTTTTTT | CASSLGLPGTGELFF
TRBD1 | TRBJ2-7 | TRBV5-4 | - | TGTGCCAGCAGCTTGCGGGACAGGGGGTGGTACGAGCAGTACTTC | CASSLRDRGWYEQYF
- | TRBJ1-2 | TRBV27 | - | TGTGCCAGCAGTTTATCGGCGGGTAACTATGGCTACACCTTC | CASSLSAGNYGYTF
- | TRBJ2-2 | TRBV19 | - | TGTGCCAGTAGTATTCTTAGCGGCGCGAACACCGGGGAGCTGTTTTTT | CASSILSGANTGELFF
TRBD2 | TRBJ2-3 | TRBV7-9 | once | TGTGCCAGCAGCTTGAGCGGGAGTATTTCAGATACGCAGTATTTT | CASSLSGSISDTQYF
- | TRBJ2-7 | TRBV19 | - | TGTGCCAGTAGTAGCACAGCCTCCTACGAGCAGTACTTC | CASSSTASYEQYF
- | TRBJ2-3 | TRBV5-1 | once | TGCGCCAGCAGCTTGGGGGCTAGCACCCCAGATACGCAGTATTTT | CASSLGASTPDTQYF
- | TRBJ2-1 | TRBV7-7 | - | TGTGCTAGCAGCTTATCGGCCTACAATGAGCAGTTCTTC | CASSLSAYNEQFF
- | TRBJ2-7 | TRBV7-8 | - | TGTGCCAGCAGCTTAGGCCCTGACATCACCTACGAGCAGTACTTC | CASSLGPDITYEQYF
- | TRBJ2-2 | TRBV5-1 | few | TGCGCCAGCCAACAGAAATTACAGGCGGCGGTGGTCACCGGGGAGCTGTTTTTT | CASQQKLQAAVVTGELFF
TRBD1 | TRBJ2-1 | TRBV11-1 | - | TGTGCCAGCAGCTTGGGACAGGGGGGGTCCAATGAGCAGTTCTTC | CASSLGQGGSNEQFF